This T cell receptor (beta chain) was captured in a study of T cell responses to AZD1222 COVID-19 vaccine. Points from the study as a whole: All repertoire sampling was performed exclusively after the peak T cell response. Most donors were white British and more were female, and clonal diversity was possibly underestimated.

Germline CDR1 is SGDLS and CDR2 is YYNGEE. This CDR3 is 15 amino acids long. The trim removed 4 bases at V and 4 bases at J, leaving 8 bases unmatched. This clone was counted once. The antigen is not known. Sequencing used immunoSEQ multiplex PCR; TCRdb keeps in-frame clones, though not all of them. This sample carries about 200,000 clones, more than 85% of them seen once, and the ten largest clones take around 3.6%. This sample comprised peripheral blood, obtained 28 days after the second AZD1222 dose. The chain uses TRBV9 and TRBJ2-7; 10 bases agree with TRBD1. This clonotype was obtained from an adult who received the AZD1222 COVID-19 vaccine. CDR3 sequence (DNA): TGTGCCAGCAGCCCCCAGACAGGGGGCAAGTACGAGCAGTACTTC. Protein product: CASSPQTGGKYEQYF.